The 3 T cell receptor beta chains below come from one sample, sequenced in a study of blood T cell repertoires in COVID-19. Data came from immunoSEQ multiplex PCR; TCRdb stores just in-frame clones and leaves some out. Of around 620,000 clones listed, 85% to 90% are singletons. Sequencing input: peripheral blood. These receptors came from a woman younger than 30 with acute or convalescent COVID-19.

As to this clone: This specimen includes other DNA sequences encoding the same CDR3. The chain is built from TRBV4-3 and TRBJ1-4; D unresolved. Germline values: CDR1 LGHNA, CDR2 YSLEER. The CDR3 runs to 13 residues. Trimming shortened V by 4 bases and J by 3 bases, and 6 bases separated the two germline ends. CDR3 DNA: TGCGCCAGCAGCCGAGGAGCTAATGAAAAACTGTTTTTT. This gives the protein CASSRGANEKLFF.

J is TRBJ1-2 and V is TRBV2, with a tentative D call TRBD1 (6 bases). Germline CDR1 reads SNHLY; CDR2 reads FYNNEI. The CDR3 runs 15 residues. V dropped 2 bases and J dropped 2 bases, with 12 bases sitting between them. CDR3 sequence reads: CASSERAGANYGYTF. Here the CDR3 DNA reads TGTGCCAGCAGTGAACGGGCAGGGGCCAACTATGGCTACACCTTC.

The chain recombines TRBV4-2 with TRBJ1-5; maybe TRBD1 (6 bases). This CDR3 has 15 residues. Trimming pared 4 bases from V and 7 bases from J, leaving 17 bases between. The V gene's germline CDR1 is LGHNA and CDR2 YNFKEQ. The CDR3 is CASSLTAGAGQPQHF. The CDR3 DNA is TGTGCCAGCAGCCTCACGGCAGGGGCCGGACAGCCCCAGCATTTT.